These 15 T cell receptor beta chains came from one sample sequenced in a study of STAT5B mutations in CD4+ large granular lymphocyte leukemia. Assay used: immunoSEQ multiplex PCR; TCRdb lists only in-frame clones, some missing. The data contain 20,000 to 25,000 clones, around 75% of them singletons. Sequenced: CD4+ T cells from blood buffy coats. The source of these receptors is a human donor in good health.

The V call is TRBV6-1, the J call TRBJ1-2; possible D gene TRBD1, 5 bases. V dropped 2 bases and J dropped 2 bases, with 6 bases sitting between them. Per germline, CDR1 MNHNS and CDR2 SASEGT. This CDR3 has 13 residues. CDR3 loop: CASSERQNYGYTF. DNA for the CDR3: TGTGCCAGCAGTGAACGACAGAACTATGGCTACACCTTC.

The genes are TRBV11-3 and TRBJ1-4, with D uncertain. Germline lookup yields CDR1 SGHNT and CDR2 YENEEA. The CDR3 is made up of 16 amino acids. Deletions cut 2 bases from V and 3 bases from J, with 13 bases between. CDR3 sequence reads: CASSLSFSLSNEKLFF. The CDR3 region has the DNA TGTGCCAGCAGCTTAAGTTTTAGCCTTTCTAATGAAAAACTGTTTTTT.

The rearrangement uses TRBV5-6 and TRBJ2-1; TRBD2 matches at 7 bases. Per the germline V gene, CDR1 is SGHDT and CDR2 is YYEEEE. J lost 4 bases, V lost 1 base, and 2 bases had no gene match. The CDR3 contains 14 residues. The CDR3, as DNA: TGTGCCAGCAGCTTGCCTAGCGGATACAATGAGCAGTTCTTC. Protein product: CASSLPSGYNEQFF.

CDR3 sequence (DNA): TGCGCCAGCAGCTTGGCCCCTAGCGGGAAGAGCACCGGGGAGCTGTTTTTT. Its protein product is CASSLAPSGKSTGELFF. This chain joins TRBV5-1 and TRBJ2-2, with 9 bases that match TRBD2. Germline CDR1 SGHRS, CDR2 YFSETQ. V lost 0 bases and J lost 4; bases outside the gene matches: 7. The CDR3 contains 17 residues.

This clone has just one count. V usage is TRBV28 and J usage is TRBJ1-2; tentative D call: TRBD1 (6 bases). Trimming took 5 bases from V and 5 from J, leaving 21 bases between them. From germline, CDR1 is MDHEN and CDR2 SYDVKM. This CDR3 is built from 16 residues. CDR3 region: CASSTSTGQRAYGYTF. In nucleotides, the CDR3 is TGTGCCAGCAGTACCTCGACAGGACAGAGGGCTTATGGCTACACCTTC.

The rearrangement links TRBV11-3 to TRBJ1-6; 9 nucleotides align to TRBD1. CDR3 length: 13 residues. Trimming cost V 6 bases and J 6 bases; bases outside gene matches: 0. CDR1 is SGHNT and CDR2 is YENEEA in the germline V gene. The CDR3 sequence: CASRDRGNSPLHF. In DNA form, the CDR3 reads TGTGCCAGCAGGGACAGGGGTAATTCACCCCTCCACTTT.

The chain is built from TRBV7-8 and TRBJ1-5; 7 bases are a match to TRBD1. Unmatched junction bases numbered 8, after V lost 5 bases and J lost 7 bases. The V gene's germline CDR1 is SGHVS and CDR2 FQNEAQ. The CDR3 spans 14 residues. The CDR3, as DNA: TGTGCCAGCAGCCCCTCAGGGGGGAAACAGCCCCAGCATTTT. Translated, it gives CASSPSGGKQPQHF.

This clone was found a few times. The gene calls are TRBV11-2 and TRBJ2-5; TRBD1 matches at 8 bases. V lost 3 bases and J lost 5; bases outside the gene matches: 8. Germline CDR1 and CDR2: SGHAT and FQNNGV. This CDR3 comprises 15 residues. The CDR3 DNA sequence: TGTGCCAGCAGCTTCACTCGACAGGGGAGGGAGACCCAGTACTTC. It specifies CASSFTRQGRETQYF. Variable domain in full (rest from reference TRBV11-2 and TRBJ2-5): EAGVAQSPRYKIIEKRQSVAFWCNPISGHATLYWYQQILGQGPKLLIQFQNNGVVDDSQLPKDRFSAERLKGVDSTLKIQPAKLEDSAVYLCASSFTRQGRETQYFGPGTRLLVL.

This clone was detected once. The V and J genes are TRBV5-8 and TRBJ2-7; tentatively, D is TRBD2 (7 bases). Between the trimmed V and J ends, which lost 0 bases and 4 bases, there was a span of 14 bases. CDR1 is SGHTS and CDR2 is YDEGEE in the germline V gene. The CDR3 is made up of 15 amino acids. The CDR3 DNA reads as TGTGCCAGCAGCTTGGCCGCGGGGGCGCGGTACGAGCAGTACTTC. It yields the protein CASSLAAGARYEQYF.

The chain has TRBV5-1 and TRBJ1-5; D not resolved. The germline V gene has CDR1 SGHRS and CDR2 YFSETQ. The CDR3 covers 14 residues. V was cut by 4 bases and J by 5 bases, with 13 bases left in between. The CDR3 DNA is TGCGCCAGCAGCGACGGGCCGGGGTATCAGCCCCAGCATTTT. Its translation is CASSDGPGYQPQHF.

This chain uses TRBV28 with TRBJ2-3; 8 bases line up with TRBD2. V trimming: 5 bases; J trimming: 4 bases; junction bases outside the gene matches: 11. This CDR3 comprises 16 residues. CDR1 MDHEN and CDR2 SYDVKM come from the germline V gene. The CDR3, as DNA: TGTGCCAGCAGTCCCATTCTAGCGGGCGGGGCAGATACGCAGTATTTT. It translates to CASSPILAGGADTQYF. Supplemented by reference TRBV28 and TRBJ2-3, the full variable domain reads DVKVTQSSRYLVKRTGEKVFLECVQDMDHENMFWYRQDPGLGLRLIYFSYDVKMKEKGDIPEGYSVSREKKERFSLILESASTNQTSMYLCASSPILAGGADTQYFGPGTRLTVL.

The chain joins TRBV5-1 to TRBJ2-3; no definite D call. The CDR3 has 15 residues. The germline V gene has CDR1 SGHRS and CDR2 YFSETQ. Trimming shortened V by 0 bases and J by 1 base, and 9 bases separated the two germline ends. CDR3 nucleotide sequence: TGCGCCAGCAGCTTGGCGTCTGCGGGCACAGATACGCAGTATTTT. Translated, it gives CASSLASAGTDTQYF.

This rearrangement joins TRBV11-3 to TRBJ2-1; D unresolved. Germline values: CDR1 SGHNT, CDR2 YENEEA. The CDR3 loop spans 14 amino acids. The V gene lost 1 base and the J gene lost 6 bases, with 10 bases spanning the gap. As DNA, the CDR3 is TGTGCCAGCAGCTTAGTTTTGAGAGGCAATGAGCAGTTCTTC. Protein: CASSLVLRGNEQFF.

J is TRBJ2-7 and V is TRBV5-6, with D unclear. Trimming took 4 bases from V and 0 from J, leaving 17 bases between them. The germline V gene has CDR1 SGHDT and CDR2 YYEEEE. CDR3 length: 16 amino acids. The CDR3 reads CASSPDSVISSYEQYF. The CDR3 nucleotides are TGTGCCAGCAGCCCAGACTCCGTTATTAGCTCCTACGAGCAGTACTTC.

The CDR3 reads CASSLIQGRTDTQYF. DNA for the CDR3: TGTGCCAGCAGCTTGATCCAGGGTCGCACAGATACGCAGTATTTT. The rearrangement joins TRBV7-9 to TRBJ2-3, with D possibly TRBD1 on 5 matching bases. The germline V and J ends were trimmed by 3 bases and 1 base, with 11 bases remaining between them. This CDR3 region has 15 residues. The germline V gene encodes CDR1 SEHNR and CDR2 FQNEAQ (reference sequence).